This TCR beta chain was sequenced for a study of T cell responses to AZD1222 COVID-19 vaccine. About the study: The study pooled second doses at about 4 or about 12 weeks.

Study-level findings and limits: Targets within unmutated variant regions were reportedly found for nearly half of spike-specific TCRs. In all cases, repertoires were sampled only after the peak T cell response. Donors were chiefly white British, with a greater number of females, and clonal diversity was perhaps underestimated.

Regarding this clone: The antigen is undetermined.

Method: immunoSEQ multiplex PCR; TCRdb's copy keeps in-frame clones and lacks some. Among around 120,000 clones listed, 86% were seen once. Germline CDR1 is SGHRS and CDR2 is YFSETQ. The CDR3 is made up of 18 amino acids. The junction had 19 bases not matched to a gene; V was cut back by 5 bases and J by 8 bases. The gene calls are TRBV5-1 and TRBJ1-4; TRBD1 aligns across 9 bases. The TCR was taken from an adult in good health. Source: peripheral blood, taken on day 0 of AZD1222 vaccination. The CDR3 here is CASRTAPGQGSSGEKLFF. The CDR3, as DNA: TGCGCCAGCAGGACCGCACCGGGACAGGGTTCGTCCGGGGAAAAACTGTTTTTT.